These T cell receptor beta chains were read from a single sample in a study of blood T cell repertoires in COVID-19. Generated by immunoSEQ multiplex PCR, the TCRdb table keeps only in-frame clones and is missing some. This repertoire shows around 180,000 clones, approximately 86% found once; its top ten account for around 7%. Input material: peripheral blood. The receptor source for this set is an elderly man with COVID-19, enrolled during active disease. Both conserved end residues are part of each CDR3. A D gene is named only where the DNA matches it firmly. The size entry is marked missing in some rows and otherwise reads once, few, many or a size class.

v_call	d_call	j_call	cdr3_length	clone_size	cdr3_aa	cdr3_nt
TRBV10-3	NA	TRBJ2-1	16	once	CAISGAGDSSYNEQFF	TGTGCCATCAGCGGAGCGGGGGACAGCTCCTACAATGAGCAGTTCTTC
TRBV12-5	TRBD1	TRBJ1-3	17	NA	CASGLVLGQGRGNTIYF	TGTGCTAGTGGTTTGGTACTCGGACAGGGCCGGGGAAACACCATATATTTT
TRBV15	NA	TRBJ2-3	15	NA	CATSSERSVTDTQYF	TGTGCCACCAGCAGTGAGCGGAGTGTCACAGATACGCAGTATTTT
TRBV15	NA	TRBJ1-5	14	once	CATSRDYSNQPQHF	TGTGCCACCAGCCGGGATTATAGCAATCAGCCCCAGCATTTT
TRBV7-3	TRBD1	TRBJ1-2	15	few	CASRITGTGSGGYTF	TGTGCCAGCAGGATAACCGGGACAGGGTCGGGTGGCTACACCTTC
TRBV5-1	TRBD2	TRBJ2-1	15	NA	CASSLWLAGNNEQFF	TGCGCCAGCAGCTTGTGGCTAGCGGGGAACAATGAGCAGTTCTTC
TRBV10-3	NA	TRBJ2-3	13	NA	CAITGGLPDTQYF	TGTGCCATCACCGGAGGCCTGCCAGATACGCAGTATTTT
TRBV23-1	NA	TRBJ1-2	17	NA	CASSQWRLGGSNYGYTF	TGCGCCAGCAGTCAATGGAGGCTGGGGGGTTCCAACTATGGCTACACCTTC
TRBV6-6	TRBD1	TRBJ1-1	15	NA	CASSTGTGGNTEAFF	TGTGCCAGCAGTACTGGGACAGGGGGCAACACTGAAGCTTTCTTT
TRBV9	NA	TRBJ2-2	16	NA	CASSPRHGGNTGELFF	TGTGCCAGCAGCCCAAGACACGGAGGTAACACCGGGGAGCTGTTTTTT
TRBV18	NA	TRBJ2-3	13	NA	CASVLGGTDTQYF	TGTGCCAGCGTCTTAGGGGGCACAGATACGCAGTATTTT
TRBV7-9	TRBD1	TRBJ1-4	16	NA	CASSRTLTGGYEKLFF	TGTGCCAGCAGCCGAACCCTGACAGGGGGCTATGAAAAACTGTTTTTT
TRBV2	TRBD1	TRBJ2-5	15	few	CASSDRTGLGETQYF	TGTGCCAGCAGTGATCGGACAGGCCTCGGGGAGACCCAGTACTTC
TRBV5-4	NA	TRBJ1-2	13	once	CASSATRPYGYTF	TGTGCCAGCAGCGCGACACGCCCCTATGGCTACACCTTC
TRBV19	TRBD1	TRBJ2-7	14	NA	CASRQGAYSYEQYF	TGTGCCAGTCGACAGGGGGCTTACTCCTACGAGCAGTACTTC
TRBV3-1/TRBV3-2	TRBD2	TRBJ2-5	16	NA	CASSQDGGGAGETQYF	TGTGCCAGCAGCCAAGATGGCGGGGGGGCGGGAGAGACCCAGTACTTC
TRBV2	NA	TRBJ2-7	12	NA	CASSRQVYEQYF	TGTGCCAGCAGTCGACAGGTCTACGAGCAGTACTTC
TRBV6-2/TRBV6-3	NA	TRBJ2-6	13	NA	CASSTAGANVLTF	TGTGCCAGCAGCACTGCCGGGGCCAACGTCCTGACTTTC
TRBV25-1	NA	TRBJ1-3	13	NA	CASRGGAGNTIYF	TGTGCCAGCAGGGGGGGGGCCGGAAACACCATATATTTT
TRBV5-1	NA	TRBJ2-1	15	NA	CASSFQGSSYNEQFF	TGCGCCAGCAGCTTTCAGGGTAGCTCCTACAATGAGCAGTTCTTC
TRBV7-2	NA	TRBJ1-2	14	NA	CASIRDSFNYGYTF	TGTGCCAGCATCCGGGACTCTTTTAACTATGGCTACACCTTC
TRBV11-2	NA	TRBJ2-2	15	NA	CASSSRVLGTGELFF	TGTGCCAGCAGCAGCAGGGTACTGGGCACCGGGGAGCTGTTTTTT
TRBV28	TRBD1	TRBJ1-5	14	NA	CASRGWTGHQPQHF	TGTGCCAGCAGGGGTTGGACAGGCCACCAGCCCCAGCATTTT
TRBV19	NA	TRBJ2-2	14	once	CASSTDLNTGELFF	TGTGCCAGTAGTACCGACTTGAACACCGGGGAGCTGTTTTTT
TRBV6-5	NA	TRBJ1-4	15	NA	CASSSRMGAGEKLFF	TGTGCCAGCAGTTCCAGGATGGGGGCTGGTGAAAAACTGTTTTTT
TRBV5-1	TRBD1	TRBJ1-6	15	NA	CASSLRGQGNSPLHF	TGCGCCAGCAGCTTGCGAGGACAGGGGAATTCACCCCTCCACTTT
TRBV6-1	NA	TRBJ1-6	16	few	CASSENHRVGNSPLHF	TGTGCCAGCAGTGAAAACCACAGGGTAGGGAATTCACCCCTCCACTTT
TRBV19	NA	TRBJ1-1	13	NA	CASSWGGGTEAFF	TGTGCCAGTAGTTGGGGAGGGGGCACTGAAGCTTTCTTT
TRBV5-1	TRBD1	TRBJ1-6	14	once	CASSPGQGASPLHF	TGCGCCAGCAGCCCCGGACAGGGGGCGTCACCCCTCCACTTT
TRBV7-8	TRBD1	TRBJ2-2	15	NA	CASSRDRANTGELFF	TGTGCCAGCAGCCGGGACAGGGCGAACACCGGGGAGCTGTTTTTT
TRBV4-3	NA	TRBJ1-5	15	NA	CASRPGHNSNQPQHF	TGCGCCAGCAGACCGGGACATAATAGCAATCAGCCCCAGCATTTT
TRBV18	TRBD2	TRBJ2-7	16	few	CASSPPSGGGSYEQYF	TGTGCCAGCTCACCGCCCTCGGGCGGGGGCTCCTACGAGCAGTACTTC
TRBV3-1/TRBV3-2	NA	TRBJ2-7	12	NA	CASSQVQGRQYF	TGTGCCAGCAGCCAAGTTCAGGGGAGGCAGTACTTC
TRBV19	TRBD1	TRBJ2-6	21	NA	CASSILGMVAGGNSGANVLTF	TGTGCCAGTAGTATTTTGGGTATGGTCGCAGGGGGAAACTCTGGGGCCAACGTCCTGACTTTC
TRBV19	TRBD1	TRBJ2-3	15	NA	CASSFRDRGSDTQYF	TGTGCCAGTAGTTTCCGGGACAGGGGATCAGATACGCAGTATTTT
TRBV18	NA	TRBJ1-2	15	NA	CASSPGEGAGRRYTF	TGTGCCAGCTCACCGGGTGAAGGGGCAGGGCGCCGCTACACCTTC
TRBV7-2	TRBD1	TRBJ1-6	16	NA	CASSHRGGPYNSPLHF	TGTGCCAGCAGCCACAGGGGGGGGCCTTATAATTCACCCCTCCACTTT
TRBV9	TRBD1	TRBJ1-2	15	NA	CASSPQQTGNYGYTF	TGTGCCAGCAGCCCGCAACAGACAGGGAACTATGGCTACACCTTC
TRBV4-3	NA	TRBJ1-4	13	NA	CASSQDLHEKLFF	TGCGCCAGCAGCCAAGATCTCCATGAAAAACTGTTTTTT
TRBV5-5	TRBD1	TRBJ1-2	14	once	CASSSGTGAYGYTF	TGTGCCAGCAGCTCCGGGACAGGGGCCTATGGCTACACCTTC
TRBV6-6	NA	TRBJ1-2	14	NA	CASSYSRLDGGYTF	TGTGCCAGCAGTTACTCTCGCCTAGATGGAGGCTACACCTTC
TRBV12-3/TRBV12-4	NA	TRBJ2-7	13	once	CASSQGSGHEQYF	TGTGCCAGCAGCCAGGGGTCGGGGCACGAGCAGTACTTC
TRBV5-6	TRBD1	TRBJ1-1	15	NA	CASSLVGTGAQVAFF	TGTGCCAGCAGCTTGGTTGGGACAGGGGCGCAGGTAGCTTTCTTT
TRBV7-2	NA	TRBJ2-7	16	once	CASSPAAGKGTYEQYF	TGTGCCAGCAGCCCGGCCGCGGGGAAGGGGACCTACGAGCAGTACTTC
TRBV7-2	NA	TRBJ1-6	13	NA	CASSNKTVSPLHF	TGTGCCAGCAGCAATAAGACAGTTTCACCCCTCCACTTT
TRBV19	NA	TRBJ1-2	14	few	CASSSPRTLYGYTF	TGTGCCAGTAGTTCGCCCAGGACACTCTATGGCTACACCTTC
TRBV24-1	TRBD2	TRBJ2-3	17	NA	CATSDSTMMRGTDTQYF	TGTGCCACCAGTGATTCGACGATGATGCGGGGGACAGATACGCAGTATTTT
TRBV6-5	NA	TRBJ1-1	13	NA	CASSTEKNTEAFF	TGTGCCAGCAGTACGGAGAAAAACACTGAAGCTTTCTTT
TRBV28	NA	TRBJ1-1	15	NA	CASSLNTGMNTEAFF	TGTGCCAGCAGTTTGAATACAGGTATGAACACTGAAGCTTTCTTT
TRBV9	NA	TRBJ1-4	15	NA	CASSAWAGANEKLFF	TGTGCCAGCAGCGCCTGGGCGGGCGCCAATGAAAAACTGTTTTTT
TRBV6-6	NA	TRBJ1-1	13	NA	CASSTGGNTEAFF	TGTGCCAGTTCGACAGGAGGAAACACTGAAGCTTTCTTT
TRBV6-5	NA	TRBJ2-7	13	NA	CACLATPGGEQYF	TGTGCCTGTCTAGCTACCCCCGGCGGAGAGCAGTACTTC
TRBV19	NA	TRBJ2-2	13	NA	CASSVTRTGELFF	TGTGCCAGTAGTGTAACCCGGACCGGGGAGCTGTTTTTT
TRBV3-1/TRBV3-2	NA	TRBJ1-1	14	NA	CASSPLTKNTEAFF	TGTGCCAGCAGCCCCTTGACAAAGAACACTGAAGCTTTCTTT
TRBV9	NA	TRBJ2-7	13	once	CASSVAGSYEQYF	TGTGCCAGCAGCGTAGCAGGGTCCTACGAGCAGTACTTC
TRBV5-1	TRBD1	TRBJ1-4	14	NA	CASSGGQGNEKLFF	TGCGCCAGCAGCGGGGGACAGGGAAATGAAAAACTGTTTTTT
TRBV11-2	NA	TRBJ1-3	16	NA	CASSLRTAFGGNTIYF	TGTGCCAGCAGCTTACGGACAGCCTTCGGTGGAAACACCATATATTTT
TRBV18	TRBD1	TRBJ1-1	15	NA	CASSAGQGMNTEAFF	TGTGCCAGCTCAGCGGGACAGGGAATGAACACTGAAGCTTTCTTT